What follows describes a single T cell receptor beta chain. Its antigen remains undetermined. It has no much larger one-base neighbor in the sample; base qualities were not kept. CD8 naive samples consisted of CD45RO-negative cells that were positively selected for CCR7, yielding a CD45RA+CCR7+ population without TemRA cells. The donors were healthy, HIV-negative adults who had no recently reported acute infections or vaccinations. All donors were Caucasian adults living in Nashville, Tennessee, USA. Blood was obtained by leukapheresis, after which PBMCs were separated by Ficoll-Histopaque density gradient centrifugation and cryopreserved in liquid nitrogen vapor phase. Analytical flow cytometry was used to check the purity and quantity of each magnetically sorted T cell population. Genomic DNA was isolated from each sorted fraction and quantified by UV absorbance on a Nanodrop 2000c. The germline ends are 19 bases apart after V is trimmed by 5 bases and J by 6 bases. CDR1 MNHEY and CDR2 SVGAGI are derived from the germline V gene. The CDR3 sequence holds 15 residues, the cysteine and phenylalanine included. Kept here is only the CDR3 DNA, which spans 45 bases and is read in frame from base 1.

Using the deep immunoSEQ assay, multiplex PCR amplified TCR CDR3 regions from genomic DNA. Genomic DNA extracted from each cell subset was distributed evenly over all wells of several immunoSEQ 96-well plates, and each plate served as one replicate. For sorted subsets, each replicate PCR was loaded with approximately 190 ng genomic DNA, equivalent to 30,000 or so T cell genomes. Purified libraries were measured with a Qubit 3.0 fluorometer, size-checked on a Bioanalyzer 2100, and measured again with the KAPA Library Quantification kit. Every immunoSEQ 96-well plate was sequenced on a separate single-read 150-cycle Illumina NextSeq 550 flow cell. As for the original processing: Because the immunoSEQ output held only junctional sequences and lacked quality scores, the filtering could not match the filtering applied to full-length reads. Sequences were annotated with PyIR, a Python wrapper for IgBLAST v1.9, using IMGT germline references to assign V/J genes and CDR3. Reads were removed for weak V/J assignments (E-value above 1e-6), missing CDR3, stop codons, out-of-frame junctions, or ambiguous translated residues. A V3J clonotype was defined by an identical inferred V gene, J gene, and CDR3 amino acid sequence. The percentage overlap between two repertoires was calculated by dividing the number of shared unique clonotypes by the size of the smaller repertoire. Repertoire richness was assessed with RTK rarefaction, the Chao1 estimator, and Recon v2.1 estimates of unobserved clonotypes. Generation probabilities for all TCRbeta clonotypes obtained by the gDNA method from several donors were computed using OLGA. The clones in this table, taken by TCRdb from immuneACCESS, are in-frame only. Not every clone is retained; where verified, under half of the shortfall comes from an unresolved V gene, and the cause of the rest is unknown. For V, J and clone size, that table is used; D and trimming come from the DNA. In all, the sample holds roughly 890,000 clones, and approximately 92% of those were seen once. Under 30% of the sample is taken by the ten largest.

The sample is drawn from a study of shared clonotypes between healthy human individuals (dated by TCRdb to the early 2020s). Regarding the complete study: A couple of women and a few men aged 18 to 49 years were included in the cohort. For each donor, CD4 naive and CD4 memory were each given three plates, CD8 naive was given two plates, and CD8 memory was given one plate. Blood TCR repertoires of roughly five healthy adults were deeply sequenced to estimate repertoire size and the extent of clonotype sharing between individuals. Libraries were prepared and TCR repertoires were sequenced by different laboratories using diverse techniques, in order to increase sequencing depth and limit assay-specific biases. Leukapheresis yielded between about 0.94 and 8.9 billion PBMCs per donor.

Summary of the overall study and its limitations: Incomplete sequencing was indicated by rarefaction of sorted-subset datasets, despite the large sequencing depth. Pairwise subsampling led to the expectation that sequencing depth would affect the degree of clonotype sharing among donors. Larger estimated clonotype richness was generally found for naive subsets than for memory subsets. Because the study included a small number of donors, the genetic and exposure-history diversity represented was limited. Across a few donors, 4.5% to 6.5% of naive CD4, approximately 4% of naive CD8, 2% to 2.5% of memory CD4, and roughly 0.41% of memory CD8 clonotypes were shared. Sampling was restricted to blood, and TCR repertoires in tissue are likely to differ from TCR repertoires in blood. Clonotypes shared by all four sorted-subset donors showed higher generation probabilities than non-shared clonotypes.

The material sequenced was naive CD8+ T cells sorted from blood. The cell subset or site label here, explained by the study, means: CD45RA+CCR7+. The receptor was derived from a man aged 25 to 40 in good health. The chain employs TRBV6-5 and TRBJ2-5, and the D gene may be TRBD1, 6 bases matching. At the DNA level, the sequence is TGTGCCAGCAGTCCGAACCCAGGGGATAAAAAGACCCAGTACTTC. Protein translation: CASSPNPGDKKTQYF.